The 26 T cell receptor beta chains below come from one sample, sequenced in a study of blood T cell repertoires in COVID-19. The repertoire was sequenced with immunoSEQ multiplex PCR; TCRdb's copy has only in-frame clones and lacks some. The repertoire includes about 170,000 clones, around 80% of them detected once, and around 10% sits in the top ten. The sample comprised peripheral blood. The origin of the receptors is a woman over 75 with active or convalescent COVID-19.

The rearrangement uses TRBV18 and TRBJ1-2; TRBD1 aligns across 8 bases. CDR3 size: 13 residues. The V segment lost 3 bases and the J segment 8 bases; nucleotides outside the gene matches: 5. CDR1 KGHSH and CDR2 LQKENI come from the germline V gene. CDR3 sequence reads: CASSPDRAGGYTF. The DNA of the CDR3 is TGTGCCAGCTCACCGGACAGGGCGGGCGGCTACACCTTC.

By share, this clone counts as medium-sized (0.01 to 0.1%). The CDR3 here is CASKTDPNTGELFF. CDR3 nucleotide sequence: TGTGCCAGCAAAACAGATCCGAACACCGGGGAGCTGTTTTTT. V and J are TRBV2 and TRBJ2-2; D unresolved. V was clipped by 7 bases and J by 0 bases, with 9 bases between them. The CDR3 contains 14 residues. Germline V CDR1 and CDR2: SNHLY, FYNNEI.

This chain joins TRBV9 and TRBJ2-7; D is undetermined. The CDR3 length is 15 residues. V was pared by 4 bases and J by 3 bases, with 17 bases between. Germline V gene data show CDR1 as SGDLS and CDR2 as YYNGEE. The CDR3 loop is CASSPGGVVGYEQYF. CDR3 sequence (DNA): TGTGCCAGCAGCCCCGGCGGAGTCGTCGGCTACGAGCAGTACTTC.

The rearrangement uses TRBV9 and TRBJ2-2; the match to TRBD1 covers 9 bases. Trimming cost V 3 bases and J 6 bases; bases outside gene matches: 3. The length of the CDR3 is 14 residues. CDR1 is SGDLS, CDR2 YYNGEE, per germline. The CDR3 DNA reads TGTGCCAGCAGCGCCCACAGGGGGCCCGGGGAGCTGTTTTTT. As protein: CASSAHRGPGELFF.

V is TRBV27 and J is TRBJ1-6; 9 bases are a match to TRBD1. CDR1 and CDR2 from the germline V gene are MNHEY and SMNVEV (reference sequence). The CDR3 has 14 residues. The trim removed 6 bases at V and 7 bases at J, leaving 4 bases unmatched. CDR3: CASSSGQGNSPLHF. The CDR3 DNA reads TGTGCCAGCAGCTCGGGACAGGGCAATTCACCCCTCCACTTT.

The CDR3 loop is CASSRTGGNTEAFF. CDR3 bases: TGTGCCAGTAGTAGGACAGGGGGCAACACTGAAGCTTTCTTT. The chain recombines TRBV19 with TRBJ1-1, with 11 bases lining up with TRBD1. Germline CDR1 LNHDA, CDR2 SQIVND (reference sequence). CDR3 length: 14 residues. V lost 4 bases to trimming and J lost 2 bases; unmatched junction nucleotides: 0.

This clone has just one count. In DNA, the CDR3 is TGTGCCAGTAGTGCCGGGACAGTCAAAGACGAGCAGTACTTC. It specifies CASSAGTVKDEQYF. V gene TRBV19 combines with J gene TRBJ2-7; TRBD1 matches 7 bases. CDR3 length: 14 residues. After removal of 5 bases from V and 5 bases from J, the junction contained 9 bases not matched to a gene. In germline, CDR1 is LNHDA, CDR2 SQIVND (reference sequence).

The V call is TRBV11-2, the J call TRBJ1-2, with 9 nucleotides matching TRBD1. Germline assignment: CDR1 SGHAT and CDR2 FQNNGV. The CDR3 contains 13 residues. The V and J ends lost 1 base and 8 bases, in that order; junction bases with no gene match: 2. CDR3 in amino acids: CASSLGQGVGYTF. The CDR3 coding sequence is TGTGCCAGCAGCTTAGGACAGGGGGTAGGCTACACCTTC.

The chain is built from TRBV10-2 and TRBJ1-5; D is undetermined. Per germline, CDR1 WSHSY and CDR2 SAAADI. The CDR3 runs to 16 residues. Trimming stripped 0 bases from V and 3 bases from J, with 12 bases between. CDR3 sequence reads: CASSESAGTPNQPQHF. CDR3 in DNA: TGCGCCAGCAGTGAGTCAGCAGGAACCCCCAATCAGCCCCAGCATTTT.

The genes are TRBV7-2 and TRBJ1-5, with D possibly TRBD1 on 6 matching bases. This CDR3 contains 16 residues. Trimming pared 1 base from V and 3 bases from J, leaving 13 bases between. Germline V gives CDR1 SGHTA, CDR2 FQGNSA. CDR3 coding DNA: TGTGCCAGCAGCTTAGTCCTCACAGGGTTCAATCAGCCCCAGCATTTT. It encodes CASSLVLTGFNQPQHF.

The chain is built from TRBV7-3 and TRBJ2-7; D remains ambiguous. The CDR3 spans 13 residues. V was pared by 0 bases and J by 4 bases, with 7 bases between. In germline, CDR1 is SGHTA, CDR2 FQGTGA. The CDR3: CASSLTFGYEQYF. Written as DNA, the CDR3 is TGTGCCAGCAGCTTAACGTTCGGGTACGAGCAGTACTTC.

The rearrangement links TRBV5-1 to TRBJ1-4; D is possibly TRBD1 (5 bases). CDR1 and CDR2 from the germline V gene are SGHRS and YFSETQ. V lost 0 bases and J 3 bases, leaving 18 bases between the germline ends. The CDR3 covers 18 residues. The CDR3 protein is CASSLDGRAMLANEKLFF. The DNA of the CDR3 is TGCGCCAGCAGCTTGGATGGCAGGGCAATGCTGGCTAATGAAAAACTGTTTTTT.

This clone was seen only a few times. The CDR3 sequence is CSVEGETGDLNYGYTF. In nucleotides, the CDR3 is TGCAGCGTTGAAGGGGAGACAGGGGATTTGAACTATGGCTACACCTTC. The chain couples TRBV29-1 to TRBJ1-2; TRBD1 agrees at 8 bases. With V trimmed by 1 base and J by 2 bases, 9 bases remained unmatched. The CDR3 contains 16 residues. CDR1 is SQVTM and CDR2 is ANQGSEA in the germline V gene. Looking up the rest from reference TRBV29-1 and TRBJ1-2 gives the full variable domain: SAVISQKPSRDICQRGTSLTIQCQVDSQVTMMFWYRQQPGQSLTLIATANQGSEATYESGFVIDKFPISRPNLTFSTLTVSNMSPEDSSIYLCSVEGETGDLNYGYTFGSGTRLTVV.

The J gene is TRBJ1-1, the V gene TRBV19; the match to TRBD1 covers 9 bases. The CDR3 has 16 residues. Germline V lookup: CDR1 LNHDA, CDR2 SQIVND (reference sequence). V shed 5 bases and J 1 base; nucleotides not matched to a gene: 8. Written as DNA, the CDR3 is TGTGCCAGTAGTCCTTCCCCGGGACAGGGGAACACTGAAGCTTTCTTT. Translated, it gives CASSPSPGQGNTEAFF.

The chain has TRBV6-2 or TRBV6-3 and TRBJ2-1; 9 bases fit TRBD1. CDR3 length: 14 residues. Germline lookup yields CDR1 MNHEY and CDR2 SVGEGT. Losses at the gene ends were 2 bases for V and 7 bases for J; bases not matched to a gene: 3. CDR3 sequence reads: CASSYGQGLNEQFF. In DNA, the CDR3 is TGTGCCAGCAGTTACGGACAGGGGTTGAATGAGCAGTTCTTC.

The genes are TRBV5-1 and TRBJ1-4; D is possibly TRBD1 (6 bases). The CDR3 loop spans 16 amino acids. The V and J ends lost 3 bases and 5 bases respectively, with 17 bases between them. CDR1 is SGHRS and CDR2 is YFSETQ in the germline V gene. This chain's CDR3 is CASSSGQQTSNEKLFF. CDR3 in DNA: TGCGCCAGCAGCTCTGGACAGCAGACATCCAATGAAAAACTGTTTTTT.

V gene TRBV5-1 combines with J gene TRBJ2-3; D call uncertain. The germline V gene encodes CDR1 SGHRS and CDR2 YFSETQ. This CDR3 is 14 amino acids long. V gave up 2 bases and J gave up 6 bases, with 13 bases separating them. CDR3 loop: CASSFTPSGDTQYF. CDR3 sequence (DNA): TGCGCCAGCAGCTTTACCCCTAGTGGGGATACGCAGTATTTT.

This chain joins TRBV4-1 and TRBJ2-5; 13 positions match TRBD2. V was clipped by 3 bases and J by 2 bases; unmatched bases: 0. Per germline, CDR1 MGHRA and CDR2 YSYEKL. This CDR3 region has 15 residues. The CDR3 nucleotides are TGCGCCAGCAGCCAGGGACTAGCGGGGCAAGAGACCCAGTACTTC. Its translation: CASSQGLAGQETQYF.

The J gene is TRBJ2-3, the V gene TRBV5-5; tentatively, D is TRBD2 (6 bases). Germline V gene data show CDR1 as SGHKS and CDR2 as YYEKEE (reference sequence). V lost 2 bases and J 6 bases, leaving 22 bases between the germline ends. The length of the CDR3 is 17 residues. CDR3 in amino acids: CASSLGGASPTRDTQYF. Here the CDR3 DNA reads TGTGCCAGCAGCTTAGGCGGGGCTAGCCCCACCCGGGATACGCAGTATTTT.

The rearrangement joins TRBV12-3 or TRBV12-4 to TRBJ1-1, with a possible D match to TRBD1 (5 bases). The V end was cut by 4 bases, the J end by 4 bases, with 10 bases between. The CDR3 covers 13 residues. CDR3 DNA: TGTGCCAGCAGTTCAGGGAAAACCACTGAAGCTTTCTTT. Amino acids: CASSSGKTTEAFF.

The J gene is TRBJ2-7, the V gene TRBV5-6, with a weak D call TRBD2 (6 bases). The CDR3 consists of 19 residues. V was trimmed by 4 bases and J by 0 bases, leaving 26 bases between them. In germline, CDR1 is SGHDT, CDR2 YYEEEE. The CDR3 loop is CASSHDLAYRQRVSYEQYF. In DNA, the CDR3 is TGTGCCAGCAGCCACGATTTGGCCTATCGGCAGCGGGTCTCCTACGAGCAGTACTTC. Supplemented by reference TRBV5-6 and TRBJ2-7, the full variable domain reads DAGVTQSPTHLIKTRGQQVTLRCSPKSGHDTVSWYQQALGQGPQFIFQYYEEEERQRGNFPDRFSGHQFPNYSSELNVNALLLGDSALYLCASSHDLAYRQRVSYEQYFGPGTRLTVT.

The V and J genes are TRBV5-1 and TRBJ1-2; possibly TRBD1 for D (6 bases). The length of the CDR3 is 14 residues. V was clipped by 4 bases and J by 8 bases, with 18 bases between them. The germline V gene encodes CDR1 SGHRS and CDR2 YFSETQ. The CDR3 is CASSPAGDLGGYTF. CDR3 DNA: TGCGCCAGCAGCCCCGCAGGGGACCTTGGAGGCTACACCTTC.

The CDR3 protein is CASSQATGVSYNEQFF. In DNA form, the CDR3 reads TGTGCCAGCAGCCAAGCAACAGGGGTCTCCTACAATGAGCAGTTCTTC. The chain has TRBV3-1 (or the pseudogene TRBV3-2) and TRBJ2-1; TRBD1 aligns across 7 bases. The length of the CDR3 is 16 residues. The V segment lost 1 base and the J segment 0 bases; nucleotides outside the gene matches: 3. Germline CDR1 is LGHDT and CDR2 is YNNKEL (reference sequence).

This chain joins TRBV29-1 and TRBJ2-1; TRBD1 is a possible D gene (5 bases). CDR1 is SQVTM, CDR2 ANQGSEA, per germline. This CDR3 is 13 amino acids long. The V end was cut by 3 bases, the J end by 7 bases, with 13 bases between. The CDR3 here is CSVETDLHNEQFF. In DNA, the CDR3 is TGCAGCGTTGAGACAGACCTACATAATGAGCAGTTCTTC.

The genes are TRBV11-2 and TRBJ2-3, with a tentative D call TRBD1 (5 bases). V shed 3 bases and J shed 8 bases, with 9 bases lying between them. The germline V gene has CDR1 SGHAT and CDR2 FQNNGV. The CDR3 has 12 amino acids. Written as DNA, the CDR3 is TGTGCCAGCAGCTTGGGGCAGCGTACGCAGTATTTT. It translates to CASSLGQRTQYF. Together with reference TRBV11-2 and TRBJ2-3, the CDR3 gives the full variable domain: EAGVAQSPRYKIIEKRQSVAFWCNPISGHATLYWYQQILGQGPKLLIQFQNNGVVDDSQLPKDRFSAERLKGVDSTLKIQPAKLEDSAVYLCASSLGQRTQYFGPGTRLTVL.

The rearrangement joins TRBV6-2 or TRBV6-3 to TRBJ2-7, with D possibly TRBD2 on 5 matching bases. The CDR3 runs 12 residues. CDR1 and CDR2 from the germline V gene are MNHEY and SVGEGT. Trimming shortened V by 7 bases and J by 6 bases, and 13 bases separated the two germline ends. CDR3 amino acids: CASTPGVIEQYF. The CDR3 region has the DNA TGTGCCAGCACCCCCGGGGTGATCGAGCAGTACTTC.